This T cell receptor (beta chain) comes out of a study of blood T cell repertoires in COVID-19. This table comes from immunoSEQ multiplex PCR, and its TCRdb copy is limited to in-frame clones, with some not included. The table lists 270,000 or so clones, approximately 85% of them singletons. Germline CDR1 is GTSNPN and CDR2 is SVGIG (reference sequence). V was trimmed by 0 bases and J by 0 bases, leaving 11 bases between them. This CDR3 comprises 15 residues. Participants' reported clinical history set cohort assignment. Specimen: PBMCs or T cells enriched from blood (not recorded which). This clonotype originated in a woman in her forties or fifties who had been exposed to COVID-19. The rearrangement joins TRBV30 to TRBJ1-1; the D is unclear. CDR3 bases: TGTGCCTGGAGTGTACGGGCGGGGTTGAACACTGAAGCTTTCTTT. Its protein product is CAWSVRAGLNTEAFF.